A single TCR beta chain is shown here with its context. This record belongs to a study of blood T cell repertoires in COVID-19. Study as a whole: Nucleic acid was either cDNA or gDNA, and it came from T cells, B-cell-depleted T cells, or PBMCs.

The CDR3 runs 14 residues. Germline lookup yields CDR1 SNHLY and CDR2 FYNNEI. The V and J ends lost 3 bases and 0 bases respectively, with 5 bases between them. Libraries were prepared by immunoSEQ multiplex PCR; TCRdb keeps only in-frame clonotypes and omits some of them. The sample consists of about 310,000 clones, around 90% of them appearing once. The material sequenced was peripheral blood. The chain recombines TRBV2 with TRBJ1-4; D gene unclear. The clonotype originates from a man aged 18 to 30 with active or convalescent COVID-19. CDR3 residues: CASSDGATNEKLFF. The CDR3, as DNA: TGTGCCAGCAGTGACGGGGCAACTAATGAAAAACTGTTTTTT.